Each of the 17 T cell receptor beta chains below was sequenced from the same sample in a study of shared clonotypes between healthy human individuals. Here immunoSEQ multiplex PCR was the method, and the copy in TCRdb shows in-frame clones only, minus some. This repertoire shows approximately 2.5 million clones, 93% found once; its top ten account for approximately 0.35%. The sample taken for sequencing was naive CD4+ T cells from PBMCs. The subset was: CD45RA+ positively selected. The receptor source for this set is a man between 18 and 29 years old in good health. Some clones in this sample may be carry-over from other donors' samples.

The chain couples TRBV7-9 to TRBJ2-1, with 8 bases lining up with TRBD2. The length of the CDR3 is 15 residues. The germline gives CDR1 SEHNR, CDR2 FQNEAQ (reference sequence). With V trimmed by 4 bases and J by 4 bases, 6 bases remained unmatched. DNA of the CDR3: TGTGCCAGCAGCTCACTAGCGGCCCAATACAATGAGCAGTTCTTC. Encoded protein: CASSSLAAQYNEQFF.

The CDR3 nucleotides read TGTGCCAGCAGCGTAGGGCTGGGCTCTGGTACCGGGGAGCTGTTTTTT. Translated: CASSVGLGSGTGELFF. The chain recombines TRBV9 with TRBJ2-2; D is unclear. The V and J ends lost 0 bases and 5 bases respectively, with 14 bases between them. This CDR3 comprises 16 residues. Germline loops: CDR1 SGDLS, CDR2 YYNGEE.

This chain joins TRBV12-5 and TRBJ1-1, with D uncertain. Germline lookup yields CDR1 LGHNT and CDR2 FRNRAP. Trimming took off 2 bases at V and 6 bases at J, with 19 bases between the two ends. The CDR3 is 16 residues long. The CDR3 sequence is CASGLSKDGQVAEAFF. For the CDR3, the DNA is TGTGCTAGTGGTTTGAGCAAGGACGGGCAGGTCGCTGAAGCTTTCTTT.

This sequence joins TRBV5-1 and TRBJ2-7; D ambiguous. Between the trimmed V and J ends, which lost 1 base and 5 bases, there was a span of 22 bases. This CDR3 has 17 residues. Per germline, CDR1 SGHRS and CDR2 YFSETQ. CDR3 in amino acids: CASSLYPRGPVGHEQYF. The DNA for the CDR3 is TGCGCCAGCAGCTTGTATCCCCGAGGACCAGTGGGCCACGAGCAGTACTTC.

This clone has more than one count but fewer than ten. The V call is TRBV5-4, the J call TRBJ2-2; the D gene is possibly TRBD2 (5 bases). V shed 0 bases and J shed 5 bases, with 14 bases lying between them. The length of the CDR3 is 16 residues. Germline CDR1 reads SGHNT; CDR2 reads YYREEE (reference sequence). CDR3 residues: CASSLAKSGGTGELFF. In DNA, the CDR3 is TGTGCCAGCAGCTTGGCTAAAAGCGGAGGTACCGGGGAGCTGTTTTTT.

CDR3 loop: CASSHPRGSSGNTIYF. The CDR3 bases are TGCGCCAGCAGCCATCCGCGGGGGAGCTCTGGAAACACCATATATTTT. V usage is TRBV4-1 and J usage is TRBJ1-3; D perhaps matches TRBD1 (5 bases). CDR1 MGHRA and CDR2 YSYEKL come from the germline V gene. Trimming took off 3 bases at V and 0 bases at J, with 12 bases between the two ends. The CDR3 length is 16 residues.

The chain couples TRBV28 to TRBJ1-6, with D possibly TRBD1 on 5 matching bases. Germline V CDR1 and CDR2: MDHEN, SYDVKM. The CDR3 sequence is 15 residues long. Deletions cut 1 base from V and 4 bases from J, with 8 bases between. CDR3 protein: CASSLSGYYNSPLHF. CDR3 DNA: TGTGCCAGCAGTTTATCAGGGTATTATAATTCACCCCTCCACTTT.

This rearrangement joins TRBV5-1 to TRBJ1-3, with no clear D. The CDR3 covers 17 residues. CDR1 and CDR2 (germline): SGHRS, YFSETQ. The V end lost 0 bases, the J end lost 0 bases, and 13 bases lay between the germline ends. CDR3 in DNA: TGCGCCAGCAGCTTGGACCCGGGTAACCTCTCTGGAAACACCATATATTTT. It specifies CASSLDPGNLSGNTIYF.

The chain carries TRBV20-1 and TRBJ1-2; D gene uncertain. The CDR3 length is 11 residues. Trimming took 0 bases from V and 13 from J, leaving 12 bases between them. Per the germline V gene, CDR1 is DFQATT and CDR2 is SNEGSKA (reference sequence). The CDR3 DNA reads as TGCAGTGCTAGAGAGGTTGGGCCCTCCACCTTC. This translates into CSAREVGPSTF.

This chain joins TRBV6-6 and TRBJ2-5, with D unresolved. The CDR3 is 12 residues long. Germline CDR1 reads MNHNY; CDR2 reads SVGAGI (reference sequence). Trimming removed 0 bases from V and 13 bases from J, with 12 bases in between. The CDR3 sequence: CASSYSEARVYF. DNA of the CDR3: TGTGCCAGCAGTTACTCCGAGGCCCGGGTGTACTTC.

V and J are TRBV11-2 and TRBJ1-2; no definite D call. Trimming shortened V by 2 bases and J by 3 bases, and 13 bases separated the two germline ends. The CDR3 covers 15 residues. Per the germline V gene, CDR1 is SGHAT and CDR2 is FQNNGV. The CDR3 DNA sequence: TGTGCCAGCAGCTTATTTGGCCGACGAGACTATGGCTACACCTTC. It specifies CASSLFGRRDYGYTF. Supplemented by reference TRBV11-2 and TRBJ1-2, the full variable domain reads EAGVAQSPRYKIIEKRQSVAFWCNPISGHATLYWYQQILGQGPKLLIQFQNNGVVDDSQLPKDRFSAERLKGVDSTLKIQPAKLEDSAVYLCASSLFGRRDYGYTFGSGTRLTVV.

The chain employs TRBV5-1 and TRBJ2-7; D might be TRBD1 or TRBD2, each matching 7 bases. The germline CDR1 and CDR2 sequences are SGHRS and YFSETQ. V was shortened by 3 bases and J by 2 bases, with 12 bases between the two germline ends. The CDR3 extends over 14 amino acids. The DNA for the CDR3 is TGCGCCAGCAGCTCCCAGGGGGGGGCCTACGAGCAGTACTTC. It yields the protein CASSSQGGAYEQYF.

The chain recombines TRBV5-1 with TRBJ2-5; D possibly corresponds to TRBD1 (5 bases). The CDR3 spans 13 residues. V was shortened by 2 bases and J by 5 bases, with 10 bases between the two germline ends. The germline V gene encodes CDR1 SGHRS and CDR2 YFSETQ. DNA for the CDR3: TGCGCCAGCAGCTTCTTAGGGGTGGAGACCCAGTACTTC. It translates to CASSFLGVETQYF.

The chain carries TRBV15 and TRBJ2-1; TRBD1 aligns across 9 bases. Germline lookup yields CDR1 LNHNV and CDR2 YYDKDF (reference sequence). Unmatched junction bases numbered 4, after V lost 3 bases and J lost 4 bases. The CDR3 contains 15 residues. The CDR3, as DNA: TGTGCCACCAGCAGCCCGGGACAGGGATACAATGAGCAGTTCTTC. Amino acid sequence: CATSSPGQGYNEQFF.

CDR3 sequence (DNA): TGTGCCAGTAGTATCCGATATTATGCGGGACAGCCCGTGTGGGGCTACACCTTC. Amino acids: CASSIRYYAGQPVWGYTF. The chain carries TRBV19 and TRBJ1-2, with 7 bases that match TRBD1. CDR1 and CDR2 (germline): LNHDA, SQIVND (reference sequence). CDR3 length equals 18 residues. Losses at the gene ends were 3 bases for V and 8 bases for J; bases not matched to a gene: 21.

The genes are TRBV2 and TRBJ1-3, with unresolved D. Trimming shortened V by 5 bases and J by 1 base, and 15 bases separated the two germline ends. The CDR3 is made up of 16 amino acids. Germline V gene data show CDR1 as SNHLY and CDR2 as FYNNEI. CDR3 nucleotide sequence: TGTGCCAGCAGTCTTTTTGACCGGAGGTCTGGAAACACCATATATTTT. Translation gives CASSLFDRRSGNTIYF.

In DNA, the CDR3 is TGTGCCACCAGCAGAGTCGGGGGAAACGAAAAACTGTTTTTT. Translated: CATSRVGGNEKLFF. The V call is TRBV15, the J call TRBJ1-4; tentative D call: TRBD1 (5 bases). CDR3 length equals 14 residues. Germline V gives CDR1 LNHNV, CDR2 YYDKDF (reference sequence). The V and J ends lost 1 base and 8 bases respectively, with 11 bases between them.